This TCR beta chain was sequenced during a study of blood T cell repertoires in COVID-19. This CDR3 region has 16 residues. Germline V gene sequence: CDR1 MNHNS, CDR2 SASEGT. V shed 0 bases and J 8 bases; nucleotides not matched to a gene: 7. Source study methods: Amplification with reference gene primers provided the estimates of nucleated cell counts. Some clones are missing from TCRdb's copy, which holds only in-frame ones; the method was immunoSEQ multiplex PCR. That table supplies the V and J calls and clone size; D and trimming were determined from the DNA. Of some 350,000 clones in the sample, roughly 90% are singletons; the top ten hold almost 3%.

Sequenced sample: PBMCs or T cells enriched from blood (not recorded which). The clonotype comes from a woman in her thirties who had recovered from COVID-19. This rearrangement joins TRBV6-1 to TRBJ1-4; the match to TRBD1 covers 9 bases. CDR3 residues: CASSEALGTGTEKLFF. The CDR3 nucleotides read TGTGCCAGCAGTGAAGCGTTGGGGACAGGGACCGAAAAACTGTTTTTT.